The 18 T cell receptor beta chains listed next were all sequenced from one sample in a study of blood T cell repertoires in COVID-19. Assay used: immunoSEQ multiplex PCR; TCRdb lists only in-frame clones, some missing. The table records around 83,000 clones, 70% to 90% of them present only once. Input material: peripheral blood. Every receptor here comes from a woman in her seventies with acute or convalescent COVID-19.

The genes are TRBV11-2 and TRBJ2-5; maybe TRBD2 (5 bases). V gave up 2 bases and J gave up 3 bases, with 19 bases separating them. The CDR3 loop spans 17 amino acids. The germline V gene has CDR1 SGHAT and CDR2 FQNNGV. DNA for the CDR3: TGTGCCAGCAGCTTACCCGATTACCGGGAATTCAAAGAGACCCAGTACTTC. Protein sequence: CASSLPDYREFKETQYF.

The V and J genes are TRBV11-2 and TRBJ1-2, with D perhaps matching TRBD1 (6 bases). This CDR3 is built from 16 residues. Germline CDR1 reads SGHAT; CDR2 reads FQNNGV. With 5 bases removed from V and 2 bases from J, the gap between germline ends came to 18 bases. The DNA for the CDR3 is TGTGCCAGCAGCCGAACTCCACAGGGCGAGAACTATGGCTACACCTTC. Its protein is CASSRTPQGENYGYTF.

The chain joins TRBV6-5 to TRBJ2-3, with TRBD2 matching 9 bases. Trimming cost V 6 bases and J 1 base; bases outside gene matches: 2. The CDR3 sequence is 14 residues long. In germline, CDR1 is MNHEY, CDR2 SVGAGI. Here the CDR3 reads CASSRLAGTDTQYF. Here the CDR3 DNA reads TGTGCCAGCAGCCGACTAGCGGGCACAGATACGCAGTATTTT.

The chain is built from TRBV19 and TRBJ1-5, with TRBD1 matching 11 bases. The CDR3 has 16 residues. V lost 6 bases, J lost 4 bases, and 8 bases stayed unmatched. Germline values: CDR1 LNHDA, CDR2 SQIVND (reference sequence). CDR3 coding DNA: TGTGCCAGTAGCCCGGACAGGGGGCGCGGTAATCAGCCCCAGCATTTT. This translates into CASSPDRGRGNQPQHF.

This rearrangement joins TRBV4-1 to TRBJ2-6; no clear D. Germline V gives CDR1 MGHRA, CDR2 YSYEKL. CDR3 size: 17 residues. V was pared by 3 bases and J by 1 base, with 13 bases between. Here the CDR3 DNA reads TGCGCCAGCAGCCAGAGGTTCGGGTTGTCTGGGGCCAACGTCCTGACTTTC. Protein product: CASSQRFGLSGANVLTF.

This chain joins TRBV7-8 and TRBJ1-1; the D is unclear. This CDR3 spans 14 amino acids. Germline V lookup: CDR1 SGHVS, CDR2 FQNEAQ. V lost 5 bases and J lost 0, with 10 bases in between. CDR3 residues: CASSTGFLNTEAFF. The CDR3 region has the DNA TGTGCCAGCAGCACGGGGTTTTTGAACACTGAAGCTTTCTTT.

The chain couples TRBV12-5 to TRBJ2-3; 7 bases are shared with TRBD1. The junction had 6 bases not matched to a gene; V was cut back by 7 bases and J by 2 bases. CDR1 is LGHNT and CDR2 is FRNRAP in the germline V gene. The CDR3 has 14 amino acids. The CDR3 region has the DNA TGTGCTAGTGCACCGGGACAGTTCACAGATACGCAGTATTTT. The encoded protein is CASAPGQFTDTQYF.

The chain is built from TRBV19 and TRBJ1-6; the match to TRBD1 covers 12 bases. The V gene end was trimmed by 7 bases and the J gene end by 8 bases; junction bases not matched to a gene: 9. In germline, CDR1 is LNHDA, CDR2 SQIVND (reference sequence). The CDR3 has 16 amino acids. The CDR3 loop is CASTWDRGRRDSPLHF. For the CDR3, the DNA is TGTGCCAGTACCTGGGACAGGGGGCGAAGGGATTCACCCCTCCACTTT.

This chain uses TRBV18 with TRBJ1-2, with D perhaps matching TRBD1 (6 bases). The CDR3 contains 15 residues. The germline V gene has CDR1 KGHSH and CDR2 LQKENI. Trimming cost V 2 bases and J 1 base, with 11 bases left between them. The CDR3 nucleotides read TGTGCCAGCTCACCATACAGGGTAGGTAACTATGGCTACACCTTC. Protein: CASSPYRVGNYGYTF. Based on the CDR3 plus reference TRBV18 and TRBJ1-2, the full variable domain is NAGVMQNPRHLVRRRGQEARLRCSPMKGHSHVYWYRQLPEEGLKFMVYLQKENIIDESGMPKERFSAEFPKEGPSILRIQQVVRGDSAAYFCASSPYRVGNYGYTFGSGTRLTVV.

This clone was counted a few times. The rearrangement uses TRBV19 and TRBJ2-2; 8 bases are a match to TRBD1. Trimming at V came to 3 bases and at J to 2 bases, leaving 5 bases not matched to a gene. CDR1 and CDR2 from the germline V gene are LNHDA and SQIVND (reference sequence). The length of the CDR3 is 16 residues. CDR3 coding DNA: TGTGCCAGTAGTATCAACGACAGGGGAAACACCGGGGAGCTGTTTTTT. Protein: CASSINDRGNTGELFF.

The CDR3 sequence is CASTYSGGAPDTQYF. CDR3 DNA: TGTGCCAGCACCTATAGCGGGGGGGCTCCCGATACGCAGTATTTT. The chain uses TRBV3-1 (or the pseudogene TRBV3-2) and TRBJ2-3; 11 bases map to TRBD2. This CDR3 spans 15 amino acids. V shed 7 bases, J shed 6 bases, and the junction held 9 bases outside the gene matches. Germline loops: CDR1 LGHDT, CDR2 YNNKEL (reference sequence).

This clone was observed a single time. J is TRBJ1-4 and V is TRBV25-1; D gene unclear. The germline CDR1 and CDR2 sequences are MGHDK and SYGVNS. Trimming shortened V by 5 bases and J by 7 bases, and 14 bases separated the two germline ends. The CDR3 extends over 14 amino acids. CDR3 residues: CASSSGEVGEKLFF. The CDR3 region has the DNA TGTGCCAGCAGTTCGGGTGAGGTTGGTGAAAAACTGTTTTTT.

V gene TRBV13 combines with J gene TRBJ2-3; maybe TRBD2 (6 bases). The CDR3 spans 14 residues. Looked up from germline, CDR1 is PRHDT and CDR2 is FYEKMQ (reference sequence). Trimming took 6 bases from V and 3 from J, leaving 13 bases between them. In DNA form, the CDR3 reads TGTGCCAGCAGAAGCAGCGGGTGGACAGATACGCAGTATTTT. This sequence encodes CASRSSGWTDTQYF.

The genes are TRBV3-1 (or the pseudogene TRBV3-2) and TRBJ2-6; TRBD1 matches 7 bases. The CDR3 loop spans 15 amino acids. V lost 3 bases, J lost 2 bases, and 1 base stayed unmatched. Looked up from germline, CDR1 is LGHDT and CDR2 is YNNKEL (reference sequence). The CDR3 DNA sequence: TGTGCCAGCAGCCATACAGGGGCTGGGGCCAACGTCCTGACTTTC. Its protein is CASSHTGAGANVLTF.

The gene calls are TRBV28 and TRBJ1-2; D is perhaps TRBD1 (6 bases). This CDR3 is built from 14 residues. Looked up from germline, CDR1 is MDHEN and CDR2 is SYDVKM. With 5 bases removed from V and 0 bases from J, the gap between germline ends came to 10 bases. The CDR3: CASSQTGSNYGYTF. The CDR3 DNA sequence: TGTGCCAGCAGTCAAACAGGGTCTAACTATGGCTACACCTTC.

The rearrangement uses TRBV29-1 and TRBJ1-1; D perhaps matches TRBD1 (5 bases). This CDR3 region has 13 residues. Germline V CDR1 and CDR2: SQVTM, ANQGSEA. V lost 3 bases and J 1 base, leaving 9 bases between the germline ends. The CDR3 sequence is CSVDGDRNTEAFF. In DNA form, the CDR3 reads TGCAGCGTTGATGGCGACAGGAACACTGAAGCTTTCTTT.

The chain employs TRBV7-2 and TRBJ2-7, with 9 positions matching TRBD1. The V segment lost 8 bases and the J segment 0 bases; nucleotides outside the gene matches: 2. There are 13 residues in the CDR3. CDR1 and CDR2 from the germline V gene are SGHTA and FQGNSA. DNA for the CDR3: TGTGCCAGCGGGACAGGGCCCTCCTACGAGCAGTACGTC. Translating it yields CASGTGPSYEQYV.

The DNA of the CDR3 is TGTGCCAGTAGCGATACGGGACAGGGGTTGGGTGAGCAGTTCTTC. Translating it yields CASSDTGQGLGEQFF. The chain has TRBV19 and TRBJ2-1; 10 bases agree with TRBD1. The germline CDR1 and CDR2 sequences are LNHDA and SQIVND (reference sequence). V shed 6 bases, J shed 9 bases, and the junction held 11 bases outside the gene matches. This CDR3 comprises 15 residues. The full variable domain, completed using reference TRBV19 and TRBJ2-1, is DGGITQSPKYLFRKEGQNVTLSCEQNLNHDAMYWYRQDPGQGLRLIYYSQIVNDFQKGDIAEGYSVSREKKESFPLTVTSAQKNPTAFYLCASSDTGQGLGEQFFGPGTRLTVL.